The rows below give T cell receptor beta chains drawn from one sample of a study of blood T cell repertoires in COVID-19. TCRdb's table, derived via immunoSEQ multiplex PCR, lists solely in-frame clones and lacks some. This table has 15,000 or so clones, roughly 86% appearing once. Sequenced: peripheral blood. Receptors originate from a human donor in a cohort sampled during active COVID-19. Both conserved end residues are part of each CDR3. A D gene is named only where the DNA matches it firmly. Clone size is shown for a subset of rows, as once, few, many or a class of expanded clone.

J,size,length,D,V,CDR3,DNA
TRBJ2-7,-,15,-,TRBV5-1,CASSYSQGTLYEQYF,TGCGCCAGCAGCTACTCACAGGGAACCCTCTACGAGCAGTACTTC
TRBJ2-2,-,14,-,TRBV7-8,CASSLLAAPGELFF,TGTGCCAGCAGCTTATTAGCAGCACCCGGGGAGCTGTTTTTT
TRBJ1-6,-,14,-,TRBV19,CASSIDGDNSPLHF,TGTGCCAGTAGTATAGATGGAGATAATTCACCCCTCCACTTT
TRBJ2-5,-,13,-,TRBV5-1,CASSLFAGETQYF,TGCGCCAGCAGCTTATTCGCGGGGGAGACCCAGTACTTC
TRBJ1-5,once,17,-,TRBV11-2,CASSLDREGYSNQPQHF,TGTGCCAGCAGCTTAGATCGGGAAGGGTATAGCAATCAGCCCCAGCATTTT
TRBJ1-2,-,13,-,TRBV7-3,CASSLANNYGYTF,TGTGCCAGCAGCTTAGCGAACAACTATGGCTACACCTTC
TRBJ1-4,-,14,-,TRBV25-1,CASSAPDSGEKLFF,TGTGCCAGCAGTGCGCCCGATAGTGGTGAAAAACTGTTTTTT
TRBJ2-1,-,14,-,TRBV7-9,CASARSFSYNEQFF,TGTGCCAGCGCTAGGAGTTTCTCCTACAATGAGCAGTTCTTC
TRBJ2-5,-,14,TRBD2,TRBV2,CASKVAGFQETQYF,TGTGCCAGCAAGGTAGCGGGGTTTCAAGAGACCCAGTACTTC
TRBJ2-1,-,14,TRBD1,TRBV5-1,CASSPGTVGNEQFF,TGCGCCAGCAGCCCTGGGACAGTAGGCAATGAGCAGTTCTTC
TRBJ2-1,once,15,TRBD1,TRBV6-2/TRBV6-3,CASSQYRGSYNEQFF,TGTGCCAGCAGTCAATACAGGGGTTCCTACAATGAGCAGTTCTTC
TRBJ1-1,-,14,-,TRBV3-1/TRBV3-2,CASRSGQKGTEAFF,TGTGCCAGCAGGAGCGGACAGAAGGGCACTGAAGCTTTCTTT
TRBJ1-5,few,12,-,TRBV2,CASTGGNQPQHF,TGTGCCAGCACGGGCGGGAATCAGCCCCAGCATTTT
TRBJ1-5,-,16,TRBD1,TRBV6-5,CASSSRSGQGNQPQHF,TGTGCCAGCAGTTCACGATCGGGACAGGGCAATCAGCCCCAGCATTTT
TRBJ1-2,-,13,-,TRBV12-3/TRBV12-4,CASRNQGTYGYTF,TGTGCCAGCAGAAATCAGGGGACCTATGGCTACACCTTC
TRBJ1-1,-,13,-,TRBV24-1,CATRAGPNTEAFF,TGTGCCACCAGGGCGGGACCGAACACTGAAGCTTTCTTT
TRBJ1-2,-,15,-,TRBV6-5,CASSYSPDRDYGYTF,TGTGCCAGCAGTTACTCACCGGACAGAGACTATGGCTACACCTTC
TRBJ2-3,-,14,-,TRBV27,CASSLFGPGPTQYF,TGTGCCAGCAGTTTGTTTGGGCCAGGGCCTACGCAGTATTTT
TRBJ2-1,-,13,TRBD2,TRBV4-2,CASSQGWSGGQFF,TGTGCCAGCAGCCAAGGATGGTCGGGAGGGCAGTTCTTC
TRBJ2-2,-,15,TRBD2,TRBV6-5,CATTLGGGNTGELFF,TGTGCCACTACCTTGGGGGGGGGTAACACCGGGGAGCTGTTTTTT
TRBJ1-2,few,16,TRBD1,TRBV4-2,CASSQAGTGKEAGYTF,TGTGCCAGCAGCCAAGCCGGGACAGGGAAAGAAGCTGGCTACACCTTC
TRBJ2-2,once,14,-,TRBV7-2,CASSLARGTGELFF,TGTGCCAGCAGCTTAGCGAGGGGGACCGGGGAGCTGTTTTTT
TRBJ1-1,-,15,TRBD1,TRBV2,CASTEDRGRNTEAFF,TGTGCCAGCACCGAAGACAGGGGGAGGAACACTGAAGCTTTCTTT
TRBJ1-1,-,15,TRBD1,TRBV4-3,CASSQDLGQAAEAFF,TGCGCCAGCAGCCAAGACCTGGGACAGGCGGCTGAAGCTTTCTTT
TRBJ2-7,-,14,TRBD2,TRBV5-4,CASSPGTSGYEQYF,TGTGCCAGCAGCCCCGGGACTAGCGGCTACGAGCAGTACTTC
TRBJ1-2,-,15,TRBD1,TRBV4-3,CASSPQGATNYGYTF,TGCGCCAGCAGCCCTCAGGGGGCCACTAACTATGGCTACACCTTC
TRBJ1-2,-,15,TRBD1,TRBV5-1,CASSLMATGEDGYTF,TGCGCCAGCAGCTTGATGGCCACAGGGGAAGATGGCTACACCTTC
TRBJ2-1,-,19,TRBD2,TRBV7-9,CASSSPGLAGGSSYNEQFF,TGTGCCAGCAGCTCCCCGGGACTAGCGGGGGGGAGCTCCTACAATGAGCAGTTCTTC
TRBJ1-6,-,14,-,TRBV6-2/TRBV6-3,CASSSPDRFSPLHF,TGTGCCAGCAGTTCCCCGGACAGATTTTCACCCCTCCACTTT
TRBJ2-5,-,17,TRBD2,TRBV4-3,CASSQDLAGGYQETQYF,TGCGCCAGCAGCCAAGATCTGGCGGGGGGTTATCAAGAGACCCAGTACTTC
TRBJ1-2,-,13,TRBD1,TRBV9,CASSMDRAYGYTF,TGTGCCAGCAGCATGGACAGGGCATATGGCTACACCTTC
TRBJ2-2,once,16,TRBD2,TRBV30,CAWRGLAGSQTGELFF,TGTGCCTGGAGAGGCCTAGCGGGGTCCCAGACCGGGGAGCTGTTTTTT
TRBJ1-3,-,15,TRBD1,TRBV19,CASSALDRIGDTIYF,TGTGCCAGTAGTGCCCTGGACAGGATTGGAGACACCATATATTTT
TRBJ2-1,-,15,-,TRBV5-1,CASSLARPTYNEQFF,TGCGCCAGCAGCTTGGCCAGGCCTACCTACAATGAGCAGTTCTTC
TRBJ2-3,-,15,TRBD2,TRBV7-8,CASSLHLLAKDTQYF,TGTGCCAGCAGCTTACATTTACTAGCGAAAGATACGCAGTATTTT
TRBJ2-5,-,15,TRBD1,TRBV19,CASRRLAGGQETQYF,TGTGCCAGTAGACGCCTGGCAGGGGGCCAAGAGACCCAGTACTTC
TRBJ1-2,-,14,-,TRBV7-2,CASTFGGGSYGYTF,TGTGCCAGCACCTTTGGGGGCGGCAGCTATGGCTACACCTTC
TRBJ2-7,-,14,-,TRBV19,CASRKQPGSYEQYF,TGTGCCAGTAGGAAACAGCCAGGTTCCTACGAGCAGTACTTC
TRBJ2-5,-,15,TRBD2,TRBV2,CASSGASGGVETQYF,TGTGCCAGCAGTGGTGCTAGCGGGGGGGTAGAGACCCAGTACTTC
TRBJ2-2,-,14,-,TRBV5-1,CASSLAEATGELFF,TGCGCCAGCAGCTTGGCCGAGGCCACCGGGGAGCTGTTTTTT
TRBJ1-6,-,15,-,TRBV6-5,CASSSTPVGDSPLHF,TGTGCCAGCAGTTCCACCCCGGTAGGGGATTCACCCCTCCACTTT
TRBJ2-1,-,16,TRBD1,TRBV5-1,CASSHGTDHSYNEQFF,TGCGCCAGCAGCCACGGGACAGACCATTCCTACAATGAGCAGTTCTTC
TRBJ1-6,-,16,-,TRBV5-1,CASSADVSSYNSPLHF,TGCGCCAGCAGCGCCGATGTTAGCTCCTATAATTCACCCCTCCACTTT
TRBJ1-1,-,17,TRBD1,TRBV7-2,CASSWLGSGGLNTEAFF,TGTGCCAGCAGCTGGTTGGGGTCAGGGGGCTTGAACACTGAAGCTTTCTTT
TRBJ2-7,-,14,TRBD1,TRBV3-1/TRBV3-2,CASSPWTGSYEQYF,TGTGCCAGCAGCCCTTGGACAGGGTCGTACGAGCAGTACTTC
TRBJ2-3,-,14,-,TRBV6-6,CASSYVTSTDTQYF,TGTGCCAGCAGTTACGTGACTAGTACAGATACGCAGTATTTT
TRBJ1-2,-,13,-,TRBV29-1,CSVEPAGYRSYTF,TGCAGCGTTGAACCGGCAGGGTATAGGAGCTACACCTTC
TRBJ1-1,-,13,-,TRBV6-6,CASTPRGGTEAFF,TGTGCCAGCACCCCTCGCGGAGGCACTGAAGCTTTCTTT
TRBJ2-7,-,14,-,TRBV6-1,CASSLGVLAYEQYF,TGTGCCAGCAGTTTAGGAGTGCTGGCCTACGAGCAGTACTTC
TRBJ1-2,-,15,TRBD1,TRBV7-6,CASSLGDRASYGYTF,TGTGCCAGCAGCTTAGGGGACAGGGCTAGCTATGGCTACACCTTC
TRBJ2-1,-,17,-,TRBV3-1/TRBV3-2,CASSLPCGGGPGNEQFF,TGTGCCAGCAGCCTGCCATGTGGGGGGGGGCCAGGTAATGAGCAGTTCTTC
TRBJ2-7,-,14,TRBD1,TRBV7-8,CASSLGQGWYEQYF,TGTGCCAGCAGCTTAGGACAGGGCTGGTACGAGCAGTACTTC
TRBJ1-1,-,16,-,TRBV19,CASSVARWGMNTEAFF,TGTGCCAGTAGTGTCGCTCGATGGGGCATGAACACTGAAGCTTTCTTT
TRBJ2-7,-,15,-,TRBV5-4,CASSPAAGDSYEQYF,TGTGCCAGCAGCCCGGCTGCCGGGGACTCCTACGAGCAGTACTTC
TRBJ2-4,-,17,-,TRBV5-8,CASSLAGGKRAKNIQYF,TGTGCCAGCAGCTTGGCCGGGGGAAAGAGGGCCAAAAACATTCAGTACTTC
TRBJ2-1,-,15,-,TRBV5-4,CASSPDRTSYNEQFF,TGTGCCAGCAGCCCAGACAGGACCTCCTACAATGAGCAGTTCTTC